The entry below describes one TCR beta chain. Its antigen is still unknown. The sample is drawn from a study of cytomegalovirus exposure and HLA in healthy donors. Findings and limits, study-wide: Presence/absence results assume similar sequencing depth per donor, which may not hold.

With 60 Vbeta and 13 Jbeta primers, the PCR was carried out. Some clones are missing from TCRdb's copy, which holds only in-frame ones; the method was immunoSEQ multiplex PCR. The table has 150,000 or so clones, 76% seen once. Germline CDR1 and CDR2: LNHDA and SQIVND (reference sequence). CDR3 length equals 13 residues. V lost 7 bases to trimming and J lost 7 bases, with 16 bases between them. Sequences were obtained from PBMCs. V gene TRBV19 combines with J gene TRBJ2-5; D is possibly TRBD1 (6 bases). The sequence came from a female donor in good health and CMV-seronegative. The CDR3 nucleotides are TGTGCCAGTAAGCCTCAGGGGTTCGGGACCCAGTACTTC. It encodes CASKPQGFGTQYF.